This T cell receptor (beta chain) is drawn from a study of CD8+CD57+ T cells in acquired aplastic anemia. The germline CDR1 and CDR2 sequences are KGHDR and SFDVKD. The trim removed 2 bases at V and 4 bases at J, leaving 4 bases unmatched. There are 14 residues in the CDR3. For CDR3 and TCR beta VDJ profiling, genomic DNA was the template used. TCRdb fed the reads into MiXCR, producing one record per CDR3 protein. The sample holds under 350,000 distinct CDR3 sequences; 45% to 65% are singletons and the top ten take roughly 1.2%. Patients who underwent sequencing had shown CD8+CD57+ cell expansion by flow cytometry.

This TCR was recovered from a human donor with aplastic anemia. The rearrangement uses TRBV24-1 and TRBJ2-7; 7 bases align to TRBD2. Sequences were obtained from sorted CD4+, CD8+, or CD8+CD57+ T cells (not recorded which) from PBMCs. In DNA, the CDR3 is TGTGCCACCAGTGATTCGACTAGCATTTACGAGCAGTACTTC. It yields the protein CATSDSTSIYEQYF.